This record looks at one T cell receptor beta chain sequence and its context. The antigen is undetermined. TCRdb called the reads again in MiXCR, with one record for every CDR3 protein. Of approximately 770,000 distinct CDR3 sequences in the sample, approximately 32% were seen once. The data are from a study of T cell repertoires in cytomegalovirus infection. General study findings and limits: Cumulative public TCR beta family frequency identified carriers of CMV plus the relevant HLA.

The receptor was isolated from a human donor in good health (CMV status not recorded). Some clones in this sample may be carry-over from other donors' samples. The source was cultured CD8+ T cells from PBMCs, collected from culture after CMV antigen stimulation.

The CDR3 sequence is CASSQGTYEAFF. CDR3 bases: TGCGCCAGCAGCCAGGGAACTTATGAAGCTTTCTTT. The chain carries TRBV4-3 and TRBJ1-1; no definite D call. CDR3 length: 12 amino acids. V lost 3 bases and J 7 bases, leaving 9 bases between the germline ends. Germline CDR1 is LGHNA and CDR2 is YSLEER.